The clone carrying this T cell receptor (beta chain) was recorded a few times. Antigen unknown. Sort purity for all populations was recorded as exceeding 98%. The isolated RNA, all of it, was reverse transcribed, so expressed TCRB transcripts were what got sequenced. Regulatory, naive and central memory T cell samples averaged roughly 3.5 million reads. Data came from immunoSEQ multiplex PCR; TCRdb stores just in-frame clones and leaves some out. In the table there are about 150,000 clones, approximately 8.1% of which are singletons. This sample is drawn from a study of beta chain features in type 1 diabetes. Overall study findings and caveats: The VDJ junctions of type 1 diabetes patients carried fewer insertions and more deletions. All four CD4+ subsets of Type 1 diabetes patients contained TCRB CDR3s that were moderately but significantly shorter.

CDR1 and CDR2 (germline): MDHEN, SYDVKM. This CDR3 spans 14 amino acids. V was pared by 5 bases and J by 5 bases, with 8 bases of the junction left unmatched. This receptor was identified in a man aged 18 to 30 in good health. Sequencing was performed on central memory CD4+ T cells from blood. The chain uses TRBV28 and TRBJ2-7, with 8 positions matching TRBD1. The CDR3 DNA is TGTGCCAGCAGTGCCACTCAGGGGGCGAACGAGCAGTACTTC. Its translation is CASSATQGANEQYF.